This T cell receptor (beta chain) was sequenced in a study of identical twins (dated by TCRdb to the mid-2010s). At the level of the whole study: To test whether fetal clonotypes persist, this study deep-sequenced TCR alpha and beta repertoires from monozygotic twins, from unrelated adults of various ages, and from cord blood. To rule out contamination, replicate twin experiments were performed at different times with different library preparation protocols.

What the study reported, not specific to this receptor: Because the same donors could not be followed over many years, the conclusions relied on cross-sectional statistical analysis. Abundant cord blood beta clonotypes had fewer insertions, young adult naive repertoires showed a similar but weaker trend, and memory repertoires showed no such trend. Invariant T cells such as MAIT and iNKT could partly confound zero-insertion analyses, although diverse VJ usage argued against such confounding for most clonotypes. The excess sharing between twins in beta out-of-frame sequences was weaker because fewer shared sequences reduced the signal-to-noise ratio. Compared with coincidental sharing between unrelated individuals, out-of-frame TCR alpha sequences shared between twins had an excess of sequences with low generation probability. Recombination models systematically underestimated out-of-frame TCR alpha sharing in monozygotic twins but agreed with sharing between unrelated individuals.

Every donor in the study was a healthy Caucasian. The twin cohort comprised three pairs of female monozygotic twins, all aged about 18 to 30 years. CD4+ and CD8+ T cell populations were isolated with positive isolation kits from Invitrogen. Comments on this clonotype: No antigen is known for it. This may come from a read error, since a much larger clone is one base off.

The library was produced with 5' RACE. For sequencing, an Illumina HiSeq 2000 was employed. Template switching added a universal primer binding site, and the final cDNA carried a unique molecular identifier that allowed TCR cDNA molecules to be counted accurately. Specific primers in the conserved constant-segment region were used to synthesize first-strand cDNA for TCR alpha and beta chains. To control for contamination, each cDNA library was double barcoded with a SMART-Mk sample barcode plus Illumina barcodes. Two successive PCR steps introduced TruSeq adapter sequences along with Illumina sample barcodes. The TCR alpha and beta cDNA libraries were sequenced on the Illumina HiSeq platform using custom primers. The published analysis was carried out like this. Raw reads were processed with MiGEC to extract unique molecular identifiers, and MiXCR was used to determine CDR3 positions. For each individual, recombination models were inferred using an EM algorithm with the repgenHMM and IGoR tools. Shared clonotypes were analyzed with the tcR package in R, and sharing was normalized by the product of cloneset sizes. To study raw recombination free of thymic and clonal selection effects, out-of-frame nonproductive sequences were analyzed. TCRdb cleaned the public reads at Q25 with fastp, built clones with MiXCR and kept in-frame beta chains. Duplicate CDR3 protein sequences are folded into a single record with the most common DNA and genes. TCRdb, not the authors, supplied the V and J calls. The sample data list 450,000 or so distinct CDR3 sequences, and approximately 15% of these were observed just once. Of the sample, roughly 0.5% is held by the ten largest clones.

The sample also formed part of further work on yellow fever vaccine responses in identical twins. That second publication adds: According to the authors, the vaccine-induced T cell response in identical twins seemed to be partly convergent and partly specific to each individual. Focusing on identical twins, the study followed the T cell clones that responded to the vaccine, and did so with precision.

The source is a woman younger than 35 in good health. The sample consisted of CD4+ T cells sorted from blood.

The nucleotide sequence is TGCTGTGCTAGAGTAGGGAGCCATCGGGGGACCGGGGAGCTGTTTTTT. This codes for CCARVGSHRGTGELFF. In this chain, TRBV20-1 is recombined with TRBJ2-2; a tentative D call is TRBD2 (6 bases match). CDR1 DFQATT and CDR2 SNEGSKA were looked up in the germline V gene (reference sequence). From its cysteine to its phenylalanine, the CDR3 spans 16 amino acids. The read is trimmed to its CDR3 DNA, 48 bases read in frame from base 1.